One and the same sample provided the 3 T cell receptor beta chains below, sequenced in a study of regulatory and conventional T cells in RAG deficiency. Data came from immunoSEQ multiplex PCR; TCRdb stores just in-frame clones and leaves some out. Here the sample spans some 9,000 clones, around 84% being singletons. The same data also went into a second study, on regulatory T cells. That source adds: The primer mix had 52 TRBV and 13 TRBJ primers.

The sequenced sample consisted of CD8+ T cells sorted from blood. These receptors all stem from a human donor in good health.

V and J are TRBV7-9 and TRBJ2-2; weak D call: TRBD1 (6 bases). The V end was cut by 5 bases, the J end by 5 bases, with 12 bases between. This CDR3 has 14 residues. Per germline, CDR1 SEHNR and CDR2 FQNEAQ (reference sequence). This CDR3 reads CASSPYRETGELFF. CDR3 bases: TGTGCCAGCAGCCCTTACAGGGAAACCGGGGAGCTGTTTTTT.

The V gene is TRBV9, the J gene TRBJ2-1; 7 bases are shared with TRBD2. The CDR3 has 14 amino acids. Germline loops: CDR1 SGDLS, CDR2 YYNGEE. In nucleotides, the CDR3 is TGTGCTGGGGCAACAAGCGGGGAAAACAATGAGCAGTTCTTC. Translated, it gives CAGATSGENNEQFF.

CDR3 in DNA: TGTGCCAGCAGCTTAAATCTAGCGGGGTCCTACAATGAGCAGTTCTTC. Encoded protein: CASSLNLAGSYNEQFF. The J gene is TRBJ2-1, the V gene TRBV7-3; the match to TRBD2 covers 9 bases. Germline lookup yields CDR1 SGHTA and CDR2 FQGTGA. The CDR3 is 16 amino acids. V gave up 1 base and J gave up 1 base; unmatched junction bases: 2.